The 9 T cell receptor beta chains below come from one sample, sequenced in a study of glioma-infiltrating T cells after dendritic cell vaccination. Some clones are missing from TCRdb's copy, which holds only in-frame ones; the method was immunoSEQ multiplex PCR. This sample carries roughly 52,000 clones, over 75% of them seen once, and the ten largest clones take about 10%. The specimen comprised blood, sampled before dendritic cell vaccination. Receptors were obtained from a human donor with glioblastoma.

The chain links TRBV9 to TRBJ2-7; possibly TRBD1 for D (5 bases). Germline CDR1 and CDR2: SGDLS and YYNGEE. Trimming took 4 bases from V and 4 from J, leaving 18 bases between them. CDR3 length: 15 residues. The CDR3 coding sequence is TGTGCCAGCAGCACAGGTGTCGGACCCACATACGAGCAGTACTTC. It yields the protein CASSTGVGPTYEQYF.

The chain uses TRBV5-1 and TRBJ1-5; 8 bases are a match to TRBD1. Per the germline V gene, CDR1 is SGHRS and CDR2 is YFSETQ. The CDR3 extends over 17 amino acids. V shed 4 bases, J shed 0 bases, and the junction held 9 bases outside the gene matches. The CDR3 region has the DNA TGCGCCAGCAGCCCTGACCCGACAGGGGATAGCAATCAGCCCCAGCATTTT. Encoded protein: CASSPDPTGDSNQPQHF.

The gene calls are TRBV19 and TRBJ2-7, with D perhaps TRBD2 (6 bases). Trimming stripped 8 bases from V and 6 bases from J, with 14 bases between. CDR1 LNHDA and CDR2 SQIVND come from the germline V gene (reference sequence). The CDR3 has 12 amino acids. As DNA, the CDR3 is TGTGCCAGTCAAAGGGTGGGGGGCGAGCAGTACTTC. It encodes CASQRVGGEQYF.

This chain links TRBV6-8 with TRBJ1-2; no firm D call. Trimming removed 0 bases at V and 4 bases at J, with 12 bases between. Germline CDR1 MNHGY, CDR2 SAAAGT. This CDR3 is 15 amino acids long. The CDR3, as DNA: TGTGCCAGCAGTTACTCGACGGGAGGAGGCTATGGCTACACCTTC. It codes for CASSYSTGGGYGYTF.

V gene TRBV19 combines with J gene TRBJ2-2; D perhaps matches TRBD1 (7 bases). The CDR3 spans 16 residues. Trimming shortened V by 7 bases and J by 8 bases, and 23 bases separated the two germline ends. CDR1 LNHDA and CDR2 SQIVND come from the germline V gene (reference sequence). The CDR3 DNA follows: TGTGCCAGTACCGCCGCAGAGACAGGGAGGAAGGGGGAGCTGTTTTTT. Encoded protein: CASTAAETGRKGELFF.

The gene calls are TRBV2 and TRBJ1-4, with 7 bases fitting TRBD1. This CDR3 contains 14 residues. Germline V CDR1 and CDR2: SNHLY, FYNNEI. J was trimmed by 4 bases and V by 5 bases; bases with no gene match: 4. The CDR3 nucleotides read TGTGCCAGCAGTATACGGGACAGTAATGAAAAACTGTTTTTT. This translates into CASSIRDSNEKLFF.

V gene TRBV15 combines with J gene TRBJ2-3; D ambiguous. The CDR3 extends over 13 amino acids. Trimming removed 0 bases at V and 8 bases at J, with 9 bases between. From germline, CDR1 is LNHNV and CDR2 YYDKDF (reference sequence). For the CDR3, the DNA is TGTGCCACCAGCAGAGATCGACTTGGTACGCAGTATTTT. Translation: CATSRDRLGTQYF.

The chain joins TRBV7-2 to TRBJ2-7, with D unclear. CDR1 is SGHTA, CDR2 FQGNSA, per germline. The CDR3 runs to 13 residues. Trimming shortened V by 4 bases and J by 3 bases, and 10 bases separated the two germline ends. In nucleotides, the CDR3 is TGTGCCAGCAGCTCTCGGCGGTACTACGAGCAGTACTTC. This gives the protein CASSSRRYYEQYF.

A single count supports this clone. This chain uses TRBV30 with TRBJ2-1; D possibly corresponds to TRBD2 (5 bases). Per the germline V gene, CDR1 is GTSNPN and CDR2 is SVGIG (reference sequence). Trimming stripped 2 bases from V and 0 bases from J, with 11 bases between. The CDR3 runs to 15 residues. CDR3 protein: CAWSLASPSYNEQFF. The CDR3 nucleotides are TGTGCCTGGAGTCTCGCTAGCCCCTCCTACAATGAGCAGTTCTTC.